The 22 T cell receptor beta chains below were found in one sample sequenced in a study of T cell responses to AZD1222 COVID-19 vaccine (dated by TCRdb to about 2021). The time point label of this sample denotes: baseline before first vaccination. Libraries came from the immunoSEQ multiplex PCR assay. The table was pulled from immuneACCESS by TCRdb, which kept in-frame rearrangements only. Such tables lose some clones; where checked, under half of the loss comes from unresolved V genes, and the rest has no known cause. Across this sample there are over 100,000 clones, with roughly 87% seen only once. Roughly 5.3% of the sample is in the top ten clones. This specimen consisted of peripheral blood, obtained on day 0 of AZD1222 vaccination. These receptors originate from an adult in good health.

The rearrangement uses TRBV9 and TRBJ1-2; 7 bases align to TRBD1. The germline CDR1 and CDR2 sequences are SGDLS and YYNGEE. The CDR3 runs 15 residues. V dropped 4 bases and J dropped 6; count of bases not matched to a gene: 12. CDR3 bases: TGTGCCAGCAGCCCCAAATCCGGGACAGAGAATGGCTACACCTTC. Its protein product is CASSPKSGTENGYTF.

The chain recombines TRBV10-3 with TRBJ1-3; 7 bases line up with TRBD1. The CDR3 sequence is 14 residues long. Germline CDR1 ENHRY, CDR2 SYGVKD. Trimming at V came to 4 bases and at J to 5 bases, leaving 5 bases not matched to a gene. CDR3 sequence: CAISGRGDRNTIYF. CDR3 DNA sequence: TGTGCCATCAGTGGCAGGGGGGATAGAAACACCATATATTTT.

The gene calls are TRBV6-5 and TRBJ1-5; perhaps TRBD1 as D (5 bases). The V end was cut by 2 bases, the J end by 5 bases, with 10 bases between. The CDR3 is 14 residues long. CDR1 and CDR2 from the germline V gene are MNHEY and SVGAGI. The CDR3 bases are TGTGCCAGCAGTTACAGTAGGGGAGATCAGCCCCAGCATTTT. Amino acids: CASSYSRGDQPQHF.

The rearrangement uses TRBV20-1 and TRBJ2-7, with D possibly matching TRBD2 (6 bases). The germline V gene encodes CDR1 DFQATT and CDR2 SNEGSKA (reference sequence). Trimming removed 3 bases at V and 3 bases at J, with 6 bases between. The CDR3 loop spans 11 amino acids. DNA of the CDR3: TGCAGTGCTAGCGGGAGCTACGAGCAGTACTTC. It yields the protein CSASGSYEQYF.

CDR3 DNA: TGTGCCAGCTCACCAAGTGTGCCGGGAACAGAAGAGACCCAGTACTTC. It translates to CASSPSVPGTEETQYF. The rearrangement joins TRBV18 to TRBJ2-5; D may be TRBD2 (5 bases). There are 16 residues in the CDR3. Germline-derived CDR1 and CDR2 are KGHSH and LQKENI. V lost 2 bases and J lost 3, with 16 bases in between.

V is TRBV6-5 and J is TRBJ2-7; TRBD2 agrees at 8 bases. The CDR3 spans 14 residues. V dropped 8 bases and J dropped 1; count of bases not matched to a gene: 7. Germline V gene lookup returns CDR1 MNHEY and CDR2 SVGAGI. CDR3 loop: CASGFSGGSYEQYF. The CDR3 region has the DNA TGTGCCAGCGGTTTCTCGGGGGGGTCCTACGAGCAGTACTTC.

The chain employs TRBV7-3 and TRBJ1-1, with unresolved D. CDR1 SGHTA and CDR2 FQGTGA come from the germline V gene. Trimming stripped 2 bases from V and 1 base from J, with 11 bases between. The CDR3 spans 15 residues. CDR3 sequence reads: CASSLFRAGNTEAFF. The DNA for the CDR3 is TGTGCCAGCAGCTTATTCCGGGCTGGGAACACTGAAGCTTTCTTT.

The chain recombines TRBV3-1 (or the pseudogene TRBV3-2) with TRBJ1-5; D not certain. CDR1 LGHDT and CDR2 YNNKEL come from the germline V gene (reference sequence). The CDR3 has 13 residues. Between the trimmed V and J ends, which lost 0 bases and 4 bases, there was a span of 4 bases. The CDR3 sequence is CASSQDLNQPQHF. The CDR3, as DNA: TGTGCCAGCAGCCAAGATCTGAATCAGCCCCAGCATTTT.

The chain recombines TRBV10-1 with TRBJ1-5; D unclear. There are 12 residues in the CDR3. Germline-derived CDR1 and CDR2 are WNHNN and SYGVQD (reference sequence). Trimming stripped 7 bases from V and 7 bases from J, with 11 bases between. CDR3 coding DNA: TGCGCCAGCAAACCTGCGAGACAGCCCCAGCATTTT. Its protein is CASKPARQPQHF.

The chain employs TRBV7-9 and TRBJ1-4; perhaps TRBD1 as D (5 bases). The CDR3 loop spans 15 amino acids. From germline, CDR1 is SEHNR and CDR2 FQNEAQ (reference sequence). V shed 7 bases and J shed 4 bases, with 16 bases lying between them. DNA for the CDR3: TGTGCCAGCACCCCAACAGGTTTCGATAATGAAAAACTGTTTTTT. This translates into CASTPTGFDNEKLFF.

J is TRBJ1-4 and V is TRBV19; D unclear. The germline V and J ends were trimmed by 6 bases and 0 bases, with 8 bases remaining between them. Germline V gene sequence: CDR1 LNHDA, CDR2 SQIVND (reference sequence). The length of the CDR3 is 14 residues. The CDR3 DNA is TGTGCCAGTAGGCTAGCTTCAACTAATGAAAAACTGTTTTTT. Translated, it gives CASRLASTNEKLFF.

This rearrangement joins TRBV4-2 to TRBJ1-6, with D uncertain. Looked up from germline, CDR1 is LGHNA and CDR2 is YNFKEQ. Trimming took off 0 bases at V and 7 bases at J, with 10 bases between the two ends. The CDR3 contains 15 residues. Here the CDR3 reads CASSQDGSLNSPLHF. CDR3 sequence (DNA): TGTGCCAGCAGCCAAGATGGGAGTTTGAATTCACCCCTCCACTTT.

This clone was seen once. The chain employs TRBV27 and TRBJ2-7; tentative D call: TRBD1 (6 bases). Deletions cut 0 bases from V and 4 bases from J, with 7 bases between. The germline V gene encodes CDR1 MNHEY and CDR2 SMNVEV (reference sequence). The CDR3 sequence is 13 residues long. This chain's CDR3 is CASSLSQGYEQYF. DNA for the CDR3: TGTGCCAGCAGTTTATCCCAGGGGTACGAGCAGTACTTC.

The chain couples TRBV27 to TRBJ1-6, with D possibly matching TRBD1 (6 bases). The V and J ends lost 5 bases and 8 bases respectively, with 25 bases between them. CDR3 length: 18 amino acids. From germline, CDR1 is MNHEY and CDR2 SMNVEV (reference sequence). As DNA, the CDR3 is TGTGCCAGCAGTCCGGAAACAGGGTCCCGATATAATGATTCACCCCTCCACTTT. Its protein product is CASSPETGSRYNDSPLHF.

This chain joins TRBV6-5 and TRBJ1-2; D is undetermined. The length of the CDR3 is 11 residues. Germline loops: CDR1 MNHEY, CDR2 SVGAGI. The V and J ends lost 6 bases and 6 bases respectively, with 8 bases between them. The CDR3 loop reads CASRGLHGYTF. The CDR3 region has the DNA TGTGCCAGCAGGGGTCTCCATGGCTACACCTTC.

The chain employs TRBV2 and TRBJ1-3; possibly TRBD1 for D (5 bases). CDR3 length: 13 amino acids. Per germline, CDR1 SNHLY and CDR2 FYNNEI. The V end was cut by 4 bases, the J end by 4 bases, with 8 bases between. The CDR3 loop is CASSGDLGNTIYF. Here the CDR3 DNA reads TGTGCCAGCAGTGGGGACTTGGGAAACACCATATATTTT.

Points on this clone: The same CDR3 also results from other DNA sequences found in this sample. The rearrangement joins TRBV27 to TRBJ1-2; no firm D call. This CDR3 region has 13 residues. With 6 bases removed from V and 2 bases from J, the gap between germline ends came to 10 bases. Germline values: CDR1 MNHEY, CDR2 SMNVEV (reference sequence). The CDR3 coding sequence is TGTGCCAGCAGCCCAGGCCAAAACTATGGCTACACCTTC. Translated, it gives CASSPGQNYGYTF.

The chain links TRBV28 to TRBJ1-1; D perhaps matches TRBD1 (6 bases). CDR1 MDHEN and CDR2 SYDVKM come from the germline V gene. Trimming left V 4 bases short and J 7 bases short, with 22 bases between. The CDR3 runs to 16 residues. In DNA form, the CDR3 reads TGTGCCAGCAGTTCCGACCCGACAGGTCGTAGGAGTGAAGCTTTCTTT. It specifies CASSSDPTGRRSEAFF.

This clone showed up just a few times. V gene TRBV5-1 combines with J gene TRBJ2-7; 10 nucleotides agree with TRBD1. The CDR3 has 18 residues. Trimming took 4 bases from V and 1 from J; bases not matched to a gene: 14. Germline V gives CDR1 SGHRS, CDR2 YFSETQ. The chain's CDR3 is CASSLPGQGTSWSYEQYF. CDR3 nucleotide sequence: TGCGCCAGCAGCCTTCCGGGACAGGGGACGAGTTGGTCCTACGAGCAGTACTTC.

V and J are TRBV7-6 and TRBJ2-3; a weak D match, TRBD2 (7 bases). Germline CDR1 and CDR2: SGHVS and FNYEAQ. The CDR3 runs to 17 residues. V lost 4 bases, J lost 3 bases, and 20 bases lay in between. DNA for the CDR3: TGTGCCAGCAGCTCTAGGGGGGGGACCCAAGGGACAGATACGCAGTATTTT. Protein sequence: CASSSRGGTQGTDTQYF.

The chain couples TRBV2 to TRBJ2-7; D is possibly TRBD1 (5 bases). The CDR3 has 14 residues. The germline CDR1 and CDR2 sequences are SNHLY and FYNNEI. The V end was cut by 6 bases, the J end by 4 bases, with 16 bases between. The CDR3 bases are TGTGCCAGCAGCCCTTCGACAGTTATGTACGAGCAGTACTTC. Protein sequence: CASSPSTVMYEQYF.

The chain employs TRBV6-5 and TRBJ1-2, with 9 positions matching TRBD1. Per germline, CDR1 MNHEY and CDR2 SVGAGI. The CDR3 length is 14 residues. V dropped 7 bases and J dropped 4; count of bases not matched to a gene: 7. CDR3 DNA sequence: TGTGCCAGCACTACGGGACAGGGCTTCTATGGCTACACCTTC. This translates into CASTTGQGFYGYTF.